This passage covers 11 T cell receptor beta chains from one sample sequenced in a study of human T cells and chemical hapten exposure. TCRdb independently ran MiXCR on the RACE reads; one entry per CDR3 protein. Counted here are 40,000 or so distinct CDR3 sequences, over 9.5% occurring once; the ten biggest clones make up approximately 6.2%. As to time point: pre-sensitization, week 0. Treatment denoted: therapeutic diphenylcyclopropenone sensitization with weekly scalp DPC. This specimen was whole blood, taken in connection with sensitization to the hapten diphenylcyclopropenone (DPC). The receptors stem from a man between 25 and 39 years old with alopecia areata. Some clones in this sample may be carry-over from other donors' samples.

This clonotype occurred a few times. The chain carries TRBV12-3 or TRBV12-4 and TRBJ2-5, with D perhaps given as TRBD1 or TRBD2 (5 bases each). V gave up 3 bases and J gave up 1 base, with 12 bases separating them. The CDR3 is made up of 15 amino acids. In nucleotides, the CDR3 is TGTGCCAGCAGTTTGGGGGTAGGGTCCCAAGAGACCCAGTACTTC. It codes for CASSLGVGSQETQYF.

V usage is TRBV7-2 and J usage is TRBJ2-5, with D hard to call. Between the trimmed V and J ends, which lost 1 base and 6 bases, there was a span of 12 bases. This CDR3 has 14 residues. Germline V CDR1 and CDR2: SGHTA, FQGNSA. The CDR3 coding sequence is TGTGCCAGCAGCTTAGAGTCTCAGTACCAGACCCAGTACTTC. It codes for CASSLESQYQTQYF.

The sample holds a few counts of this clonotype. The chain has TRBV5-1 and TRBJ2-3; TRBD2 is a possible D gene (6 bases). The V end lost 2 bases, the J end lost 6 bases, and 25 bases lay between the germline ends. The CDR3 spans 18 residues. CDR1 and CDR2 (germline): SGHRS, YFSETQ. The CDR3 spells CASSLTGATGIRGDTQYF. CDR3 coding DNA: TGCGCCAGCAGCTTAACCGGAGCAACCGGGATACGGGGGGATACGCAGTATTTT.

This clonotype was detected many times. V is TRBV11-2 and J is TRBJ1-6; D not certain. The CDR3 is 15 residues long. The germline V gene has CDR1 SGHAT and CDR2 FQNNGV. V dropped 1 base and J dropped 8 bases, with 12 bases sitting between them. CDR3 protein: CASSLGLREDSPLHF. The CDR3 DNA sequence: TGTGCCAGCAGCTTAGGGTTGAGGGAAGATTCACCCCTCCACTTT. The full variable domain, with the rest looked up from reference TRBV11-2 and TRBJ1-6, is EAGVAQSPRYKIIEKRQSVAFWCNPISGHATLYWYQQILGQGPKLLIQFQNNGVVDDSQLPKDRFSAERLKGVDSTLKIQPAKLEDSAVYLCASSLGLREDSPLHFGNGTRLTVT.

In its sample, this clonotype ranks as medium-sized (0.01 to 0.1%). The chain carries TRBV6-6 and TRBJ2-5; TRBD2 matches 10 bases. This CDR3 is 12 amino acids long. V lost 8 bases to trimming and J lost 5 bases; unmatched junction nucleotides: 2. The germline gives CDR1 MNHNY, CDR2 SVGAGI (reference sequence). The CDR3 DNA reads TGTGCCAGCGGACTAGCGGCGGAGACCCAGTACTTC. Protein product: CASGLAAETQYF.

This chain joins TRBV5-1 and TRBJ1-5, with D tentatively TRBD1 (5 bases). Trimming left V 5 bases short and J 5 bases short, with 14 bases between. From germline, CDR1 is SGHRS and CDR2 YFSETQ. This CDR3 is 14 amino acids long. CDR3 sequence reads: CASSTGGLDQPQHF. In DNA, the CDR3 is TGCGCCAGCAGTACAGGCGGGCTAGATCAGCCCCAGCATTTT.

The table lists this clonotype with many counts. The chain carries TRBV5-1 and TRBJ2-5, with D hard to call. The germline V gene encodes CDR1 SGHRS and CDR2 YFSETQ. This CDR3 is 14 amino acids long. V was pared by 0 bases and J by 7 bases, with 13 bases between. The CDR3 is CASSLGIDFGTQYF. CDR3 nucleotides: TGCGCCAGCAGCTTGGGGATTGACTTCGGGACCCAGTACTTC.

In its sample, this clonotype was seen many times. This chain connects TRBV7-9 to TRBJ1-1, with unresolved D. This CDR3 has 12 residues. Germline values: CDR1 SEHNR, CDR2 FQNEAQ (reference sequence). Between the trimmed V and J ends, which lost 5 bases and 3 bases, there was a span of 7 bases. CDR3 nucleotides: TGTGCCAGCAGCGTCCGGGACACTGAAGCTTTCTTT. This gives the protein CASSVRDTEAFF.

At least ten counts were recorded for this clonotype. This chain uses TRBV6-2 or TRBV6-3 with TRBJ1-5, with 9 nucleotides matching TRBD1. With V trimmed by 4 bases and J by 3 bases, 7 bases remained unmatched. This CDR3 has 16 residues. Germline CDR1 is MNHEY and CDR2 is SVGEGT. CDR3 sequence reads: CASSLSGTGSNQPQHF. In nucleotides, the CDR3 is TGTGCCAGCAGTTTATCCGGGACAGGGTCCAATCAGCCCCAGCATTTT.

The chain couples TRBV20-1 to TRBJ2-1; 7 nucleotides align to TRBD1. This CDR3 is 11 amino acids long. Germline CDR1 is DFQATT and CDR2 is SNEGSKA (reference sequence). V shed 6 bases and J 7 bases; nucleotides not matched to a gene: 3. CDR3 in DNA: TGCAGTGCCCTGACAGGGAATGAGCAGTTCTTC. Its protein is CSALTGNEQFF.

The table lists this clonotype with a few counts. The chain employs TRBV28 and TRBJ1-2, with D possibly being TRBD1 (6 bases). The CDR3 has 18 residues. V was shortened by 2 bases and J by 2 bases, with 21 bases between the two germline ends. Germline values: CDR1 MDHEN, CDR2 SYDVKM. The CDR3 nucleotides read TGTGCCAGCAGTTTAGGACGGGAATGGCAGGGGACAAACTATGGCTACACCTTC. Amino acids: CASSLGREWQGTNYGYTF.